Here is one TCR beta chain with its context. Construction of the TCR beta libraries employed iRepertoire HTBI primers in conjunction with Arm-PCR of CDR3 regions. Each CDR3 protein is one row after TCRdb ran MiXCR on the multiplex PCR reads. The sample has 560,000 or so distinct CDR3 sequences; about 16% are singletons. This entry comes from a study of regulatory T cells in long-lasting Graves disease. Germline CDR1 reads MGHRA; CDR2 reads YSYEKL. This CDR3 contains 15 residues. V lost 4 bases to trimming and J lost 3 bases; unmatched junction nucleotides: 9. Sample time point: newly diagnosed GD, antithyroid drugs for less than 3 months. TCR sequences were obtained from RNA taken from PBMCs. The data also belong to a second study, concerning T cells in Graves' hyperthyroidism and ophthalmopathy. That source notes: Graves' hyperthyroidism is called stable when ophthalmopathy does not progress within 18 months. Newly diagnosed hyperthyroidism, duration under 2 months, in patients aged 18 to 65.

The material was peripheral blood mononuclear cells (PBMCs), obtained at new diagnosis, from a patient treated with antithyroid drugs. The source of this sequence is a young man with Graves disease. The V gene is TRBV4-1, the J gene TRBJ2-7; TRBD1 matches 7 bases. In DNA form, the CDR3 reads TGCGCCAGCAGCCTATCCGGGACAGAGTTCTACGAGCAGTACTTC. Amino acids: CASSLSGTEFYEQYF.